This T cell receptor beta chain was identified during a study of beta chain features in type 1 diabetes. Across the whole study: Healthy donors resembled patients in age, gender and cell yields. Study-wide results and limits: Individuals with type 1 diabetes displayed fewer insertions and more deletions at VDJ junctions. Compared with healthy donors, patients appeared to share more similar naive, central memory and regulatory TCRB repertoires.

As to this clone: Its antigen is as yet unknown.

CDR1 MGHRA and CDR2 YSYEKL come from the germline V gene. The CDR3 is 15 residues long. V lost 6 bases to trimming and J lost 0 bases, with 11 bases between them. Investigators reverse transcribed all isolated RNA, so they sequenced expressed TCRB transcripts. Assay used: immunoSEQ multiplex PCR; TCRdb lists only in-frame clones, some missing. This table holds about 330,000 clones, approximately 11% found once. Sequencing was carried out using naive CD4+ T cells from blood. The J gene is TRBJ1-4, the V gene TRBV4-1; unclear D gene. This sequence originates from a woman aged 25-40 years in good health. CDR3 sequence reads: CASRRQMATNEKLFF. DNA for the CDR3: TGCGCCAGCAGACGACAAATGGCAACTAATGAAAAACTGTTTTTT.